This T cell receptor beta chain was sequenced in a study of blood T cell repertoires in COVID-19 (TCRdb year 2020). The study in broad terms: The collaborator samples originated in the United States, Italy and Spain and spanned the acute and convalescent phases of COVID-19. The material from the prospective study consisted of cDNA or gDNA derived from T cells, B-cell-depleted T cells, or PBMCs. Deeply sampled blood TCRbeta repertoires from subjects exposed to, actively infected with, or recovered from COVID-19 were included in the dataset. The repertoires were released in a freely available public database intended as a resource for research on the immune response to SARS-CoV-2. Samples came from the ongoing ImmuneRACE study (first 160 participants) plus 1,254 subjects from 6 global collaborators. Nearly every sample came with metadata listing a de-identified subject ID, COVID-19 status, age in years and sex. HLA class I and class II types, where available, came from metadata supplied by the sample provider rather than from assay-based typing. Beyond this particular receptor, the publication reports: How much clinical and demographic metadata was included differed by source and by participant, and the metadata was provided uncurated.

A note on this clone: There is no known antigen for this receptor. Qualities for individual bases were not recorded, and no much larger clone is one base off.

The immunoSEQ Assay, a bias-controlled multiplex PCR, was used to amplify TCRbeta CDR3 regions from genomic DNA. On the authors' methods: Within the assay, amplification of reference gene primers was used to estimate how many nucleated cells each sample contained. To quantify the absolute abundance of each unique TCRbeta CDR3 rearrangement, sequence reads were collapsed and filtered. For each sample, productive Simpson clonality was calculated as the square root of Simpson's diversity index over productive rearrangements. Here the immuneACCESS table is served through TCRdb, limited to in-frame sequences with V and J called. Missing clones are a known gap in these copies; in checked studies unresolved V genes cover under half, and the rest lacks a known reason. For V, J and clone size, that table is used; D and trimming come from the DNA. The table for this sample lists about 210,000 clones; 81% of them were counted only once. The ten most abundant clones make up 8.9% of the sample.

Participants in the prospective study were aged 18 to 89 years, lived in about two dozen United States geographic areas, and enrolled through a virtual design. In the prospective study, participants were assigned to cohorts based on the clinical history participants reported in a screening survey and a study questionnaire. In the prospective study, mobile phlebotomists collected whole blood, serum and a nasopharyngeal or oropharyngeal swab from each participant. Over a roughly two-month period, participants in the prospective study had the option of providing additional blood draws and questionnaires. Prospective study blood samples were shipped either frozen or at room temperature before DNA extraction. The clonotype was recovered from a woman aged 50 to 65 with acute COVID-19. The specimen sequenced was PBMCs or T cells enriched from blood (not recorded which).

The CDR3 is CASRPLGLSADTQYF. The bases are TGTGCCAGCAGACCCTTGGGACTATCCGCAGATACGCAGTATTTT. The rearranged chain carries TRBV14 and TRBJ2-3, with 7 central nucleotides matching TRBD2. V and J are trimmed by 6 bases and 4 bases, and the gene matches miss 10 bases of the junction. From the germline V gene, CDR1 is SGHDN and CDR2 is FVKESK. Spanning cysteine to phenylalanine, the CDR3 consists of 15 amino acids. Only the CDR3 portion is preserved as DNA: 45 bases, with reading frame beginning at the first base.